This T cell receptor (beta chain) was found in a study of T cell responses to AZD1222 COVID-19 vaccine. As for the study in general: Combined were second doses at about 4 or about 12 weeks.

Points on this clone: The antigen remains undetermined.

Study results and limitations: Seropositive AZD1222 recipients at baseline numbered only five or six. With two AZD1222 doses given, Spike-specific TCR breadth and depth both rose. Females made up more of the donors, who were largely white British, and clonal diversity may have come out too low.

V was trimmed by 0 bases and J by 2 bases, leaving 7 bases between them. CDR3 size: 14 residues. Germline V gene lookup returns CDR1 LGHDT and CDR2 YNNKEL (reference sequence). Profiled with immunoSEQ multiplex PCR; TCRdb holds only in-frame clones, not every one. The table lists some 150,000 clones, about 93% of them singletons, with roughly 4.7% in the top ten. V is TRBV3-1 (or the pseudogene TRBV3-2) and J is TRBJ2-5; D unclear. The TCR comes from an adult in good health. Sequencing used peripheral blood, obtained on day 0 of AZD1222 vaccination. The CDR3 DNA reads TGTGCCAGCAGCCAAGAAGGACGGCAAGAGACCCAGTACTTC. It specifies CASSQEGRQETQYF.